The clone carrying this T cell receptor (beta chain) was observed a handful of times. Its cognate antigen is unknown. Healthy people donating bone marrow made up the donors. The record originates from a study of cytomegalovirus exposure and HLA in healthy donors. Study-wide findings and caveats: In a later analysis, compared with equally common non-associated chains, HLA-associated beta chains were more expanded. Reportedly, diagnosis of cytomegalovirus status by the classifier showed high specificity and sensitivity. Reports state that TCR beta sequences accurately predicted most subjects' HLA-A and HLA-B alleles.

The CDR3 runs to 15 residues. Germline V gene data show CDR1 as SGHVS and CDR2 as FNYEAQ. With 11 bases clipped from V and 1 base from J, the junction kept 13 bases outside the gene matches. In the PCR, 60 Vbeta and 13 Jbeta primers were used. Method: immunoSEQ multiplex PCR; TCRdb's copy keeps in-frame clones and lacks some. The sample lists 130,000 to 150,000 clones, approximately 82% occurring once. This sequence originates from a woman between 55 and 75 years old in good health and CMV-seropositive. The sample was PBMCs. V gene TRBV7-6 combines with J gene TRBJ2-7; 8 bases are shared with TRBD2. In nucleotides, the CDR3 is TGTGCCTCCCACCCCGCGGGAGGAGGTTCCTACGAGCAGTACTTC. This codes for CASHPAGGGSYEQYF.